This paragraph covers one T cell receptor beta chain sequence. The sample belongs to a study of T cells after yellow fever vaccination. Study outcomes and limitations: Faster peaking, at day 5 versus 15, marked a secondary response that was weaker.

The germline CDR1 and CDR2 sequences are LGHNA and YSLEER. CDR3 size: 18 residues. Losses at the gene ends were 1 base for V and 7 bases for J; bases not matched to a gene: 12. They built TCR cDNA with 5'RACE template switching, a step that put in a universal primer site and UMIs. In TCRdb, the 5' RACE reads were re-called with MiXCR into one record per CDR3 protein. Here the sample spans more than 75,000 distinct CDR3 sequences, around 9.8% being singletons. The clonotype originates from a man younger than 35 who received the YFV17D yellow fever vaccine. The sequencing used CD8+ T cells not binding an NS4B(214-222) dextramer, sorted from PBMCs, collected roughly 15 days after the first yellow fever vaccination. The rearrangement joins TRBV4-3 to TRBJ2-2, with TRBD2 matching 10 bases. The DNA of the CDR3 is TGCGCCAGCAGCCAAGGTGCTAGCGGGGGCCCTGAGGGCGGGGAGCTGTTTTTT. Translation gives CASSQGASGGPEGGELFF.